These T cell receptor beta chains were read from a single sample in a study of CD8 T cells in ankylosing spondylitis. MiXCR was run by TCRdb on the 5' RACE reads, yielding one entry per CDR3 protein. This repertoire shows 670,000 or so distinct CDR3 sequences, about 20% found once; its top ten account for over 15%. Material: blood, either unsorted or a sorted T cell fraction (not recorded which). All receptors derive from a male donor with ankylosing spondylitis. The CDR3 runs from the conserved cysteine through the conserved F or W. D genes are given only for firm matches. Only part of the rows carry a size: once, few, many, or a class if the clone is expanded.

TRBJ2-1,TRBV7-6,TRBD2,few,CASSLARLAGGHSYNEQFF,TGTGCCAGCAGCTTAGCTCGCCTAGCGGGAGGCCACTCCTACAATGAGCAGTTCTTC
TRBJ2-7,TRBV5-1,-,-,CASSPVGSYEQYF,TGCGCCAGCAGCCCCGTGGGCTCCTACGAGCAGTACTTC
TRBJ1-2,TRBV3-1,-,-,CASSHGGRASGYGYTF,TGTGCCAGCAGCCATGGAGGGCGCGCGTCGGGCTATGGCTACACCTTC
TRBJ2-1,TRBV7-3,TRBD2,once,CASSSSGREYNEQFF,TGTGCCAGCAGCTCTAGCGGGAGGGAGTACAATGAGCAGTTCTTC
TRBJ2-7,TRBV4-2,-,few,CASSHRQDSYEQYF,TGTGCCAGCAGCCATAGACAGGACTCCTACGAGCAGTACTTC
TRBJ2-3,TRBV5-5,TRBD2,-,CASSLILADTDTQYF,TGTGCCAGCAGCTTGATCCTAGCGGATACAGATACGCAGTATTTT
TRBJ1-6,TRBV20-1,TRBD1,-,CSARGNAGQGNNSPLHF,TGCAGTGCTAGAGGCAACGCGGGACAGGGTAATAATTCACCCCTCCACTTT
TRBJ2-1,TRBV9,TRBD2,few,CASSASAGGPYEQFF,TGTGCCAGCAGCGCCTCAGCGGGAGGGCCGTATGAGCAGTTCTTC
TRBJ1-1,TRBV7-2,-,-,CASSLEGFSTEAFF,TGTGCCAGCAGCTTAGAGGGGTTTAGCACTGAAGCTTTCTTT
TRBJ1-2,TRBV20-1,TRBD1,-,CSAHSGTGGGYGYTF,TGCAGTGCTCATTCCGGGACAGGGGGTGGATATGGCTACACCTTC
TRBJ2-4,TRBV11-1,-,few,CASSSWDNLIQYF,TGTGCCAGCAGCTCGTGGGACAACCTCATTCAGTACTTC
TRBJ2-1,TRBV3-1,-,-,CASSQDRGFARGTNEQFF,TGTGCCAGCAGCCAAGATAGGGGATTTGCGCGGGGGACAAATGAGCAGTTCTTC
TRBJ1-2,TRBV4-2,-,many,CASSQGAGSTEGYTF,TGTGCCAGCAGCCAAGGGGCAGGGAGTACGGAGGGCTACACCTTC
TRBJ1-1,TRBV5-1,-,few,CASSSGVSEGTEAFF,TGCGCCAGCAGCTCGGGGGTCTCCGAGGGGACTGAAGCTTTCTTT
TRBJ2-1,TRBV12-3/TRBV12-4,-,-,CASSLEWGEAYNEQFF,TGTGCCAGCAGTTTAGAGTGGGGGGAGGCCTACAATGAGCAGTTCTTC
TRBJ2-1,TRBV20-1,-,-,CSARDLGPLMDNEQFF,TGCAGTGCTAGAGATCTGGGGCCCCTCATGGACAATGAGCAGTTCTTC
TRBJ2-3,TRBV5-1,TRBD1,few,CASSVPGQGFTDTQYF,TGCGCCAGCAGCGTACCGGGACAGGGGTTCACAGATACGCAGTATTTT